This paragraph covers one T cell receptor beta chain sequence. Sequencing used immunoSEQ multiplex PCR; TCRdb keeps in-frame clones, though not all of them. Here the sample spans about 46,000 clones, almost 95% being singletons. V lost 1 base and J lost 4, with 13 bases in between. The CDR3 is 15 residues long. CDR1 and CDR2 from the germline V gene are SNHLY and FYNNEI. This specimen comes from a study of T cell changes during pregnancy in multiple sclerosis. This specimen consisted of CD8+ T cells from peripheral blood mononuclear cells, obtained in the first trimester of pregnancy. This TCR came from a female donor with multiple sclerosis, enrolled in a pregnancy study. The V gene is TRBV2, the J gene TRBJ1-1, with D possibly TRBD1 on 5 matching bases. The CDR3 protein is CASSEGPGRSTEAFF. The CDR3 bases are TGTGCCAGCAGTGAAGGCCCAGGGCGTAGCACTGAAGCTTTCTTT.